This entry lists 2 T cell receptor beta chains sequenced from one sample in a study. TCRdb analysed the RT-PCR reads with MiXCR anew, one entry per CDR3 protein. Among around 700,000 distinct CDR3 sequences listed, around 14% were seen once. Sequencing was carried out using memory CD4+ T cells from blood. Receptor source: a female donor in good health, serving as a healthy control.

The sample holds many counts of this clonotype. The chain has TRBV29-1 and TRBJ2-3; tentative D call: TRBD2 (6 bases). V lost 3 bases to trimming and J lost 0 bases, with 13 bases between them. This CDR3 comprises 15 residues. Germline V gives CDR1 SQVTM, CDR2 ANQGSEA. The CDR3 DNA reads TGCAGCGTTGAGGTATCCGGGAGTAGCACAGATACGCAGTATTTT. It yields the protein CSVEVSGSSTDTQYF.

This clonotype has a handful of counts. The chain recombines TRBV20-1 with TRBJ1-2, with TRBD1 identical over 8 bases. From germline, CDR1 is DFQATT and CDR2 SNEGSKA (reference sequence). There are 12 residues in the CDR3. The J segment lost 5 bases and the V segment lost 2 bases, leaving 1 base of the junction unmatched. This CDR3 reads CSARRTGYGYTF. The DNA of the CDR3 is TGCAGTGCTAGAAGGACAGGGTATGGCTACACCTTC.